The rows below give T cell receptor beta chains drawn from one sample of a study of molecular identifiers for immune sequencing clone quantification. TCRdb re-called the PCR reads through MiXCR, storing one row per CDR3 protein. The sample includes approximately 670,000 distinct CDR3 sequences, just under 20% of them seen just once. Input material: naive CD8+ T cells from blood, with Jurkat cell RNA spiked in. These receptors were collected from a human donor in good health. Some libraries in this study had Jurkat cell RNA spiked in. The CDR3 runs from the conserved cysteine through the conserved F or W. The D gene is left open where the match is weak. Expanded clones get a size class; other rows say once, few or many, or leave the size out.

many	TRBJ2-1	NA	TRBV7-2	CASSFGTPTEQFF	TGTGCCAGCAGCTTCGGGACTCCTACCGAGCAGTTCTTC
NA	TRBJ2-7	TRBD1	TRBV7-9	CACSTGTGGSYEQYF	TGTGCCTGCAGCACCGGGACAGGGGGTTCGTACGAGCAGTACTTC
NA	TRBJ2-7	TRBD1	TRBV9	CTSSLAATGAYEQYF	TGTACCAGCAGCCTAGCAGCTACAGGGGCGTACGAGCAGTACTTC
few	TRBJ1-2	TRBD1	TRBV27	CASSSTTGSYGYTF	TGTGCCAGCAGTAGTACGACAGGGTCCTATGGCTACACCTTC
NA	TRBJ2-3	NA	TRBV27	CANSHSTDTQYF	TGTGCCAACAGTCACAGCACAGATACGCAGTATTTT
many	TRBJ2-3	TRBD2	TRBV4-3	CASGTSGGTDTQYF	TGCGCCAGCGGGACTAGCGGAGGCACAGATACGCAGTATTTT
few	TRBJ1-4	NA	TRBV6-2/TRBV6-3	CASSYGDIPWNEKLFF	TGTGCCAGCAGCTACGGGGACATTCCCTGGAATGAAAAACTGTTTTTT
many	TRBJ2-2	NA	TRBV12-3/TRBV12-4	CASLFGVGGTGETGELFF	TGTGCCAGCCTCTTCGGAGTCGGCGGGACCGGTGAGACCGGGGAGCTGTTTTTT
many	TRBJ2-5	NA	TRBV7-9	CASSPSSVRQETQYF	TGTGCCAGCAGCCCAAGTTCGGTTAGACAAGAGACCCAGTACTTC
NA	TRBJ2-3	TRBD2	TRBV6-2/TRBV6-3	CASSYLSGADTQYF	TGTGCCAGCAGTTATCTTAGCGGGGCAGATACGCAGTATTTT
NA	TRBJ2-5	TRBD2	TRBV28	CASRLAGGSGETQYF	TGTGCCAGCAGATTAGCGGGAGGTTCTGGGGAGACCCAGTACTTC
many	TRBJ2-7	TRBD2	TRBV20-1	CSAISGRPLEQYF	TGCAGTGCTATCAGCGGGAGACCCCTCGAGCAGTACTTC
many	TRBJ2-7	NA	TRBV27	CASSLYTGREQYF	TGTGCCAGCAGTTTATACACAGGGCGCGAGCAGTACTTC
NA	TRBJ1-5	NA	TRBV27	CASSPSTDQPQHF	TGTGCCAGCAGCCCGAGTACGGATCAGCCCCAGCATTTT
NA	TRBJ2-7	TRBD1	TRBV5-4	CASSSRDSLSYEQYF	TGTGCCAGCAGCTCCCGGGACAGCCTCTCCTACGAGCAGTACTTC
NA	TRBJ2-7	NA	TRBV19	CAAGPGVAYEQYF	TGTGCCGCGGGGCCAGGGGTGGCGTACGAGCAGTACTTC
many	TRBJ1-1	NA	TRBV5-4	CASSQETAFGTEAFF	TGTGCCAGCAGCCAAGAGACAGCTTTTGGCACTGAAGCTTTCTTT
few	TRBJ1-3	NA	TRBV11-3	CASSPRDLSGNTIYF	TGTGCCAGCAGCCCCAGGGACCTCTCTGGAAACACCATATATTTT
few	TRBJ2-2	TRBD2	TRBV7-7	CASSLDPSGGARELFF	TGTGCCAGCAGCCTCGACCCTAGCGGGGGGGCCCGGGAGCTGTTTTTT
many	TRBJ1-5	NA	TRBV4-1	CASSQDLSGLGSNQPQHF	TGCGCCAGCAGCCAAGATTTGTCGGGTCTCGGTAGCAATCAGCCCCAGCATTTT
NA	TRBJ2-5	NA	TRBV7-9	CASSLLMGYQETQYF	TGTGCCAGCAGCTTATTAATGGGGTACCAAGAGACCCAGTACTTC
many	TRBJ2-3	NA	TRBV7-9	CASSSYTTDTQYF	TGTGCCAGCAGCTCATACACCACAGATACGCAGTATTTT
many	TRBJ2-3	TRBD1	TRBV6-1	CASTLSRTGSLGTDTQYF	TGTGCCAGCACCCTCTCCCGGACAGGATCCTTAGGGACAGATACGCAGTATTTT
many	TRBJ1-1	NA	TRBV11-2	CASRRVGQNTEAFF	TGTGCCAGCAGACGGGTTGGACAAAACACTGAAGCTTTCTTT
NA	TRBJ1-1	TRBD1	TRBV9	CASSEGQAVNTEAFF	TGTGCCAGCAGCGAGGGACAGGCGGTGAACACTGAAGCTTTCTTT
few	TRBJ1-2	NA	TRBV6-2/TRBV6-3	CASSYEAGVYGYTF	TGTGCCAGCAGTTACGAGGCAGGGGTGTATGGCTACACCTTC
many	TRBJ1-1	TRBD1	TRBV7-9	CASSSPGTGSNTEAFF	TGTGCCAGCAGCTCCCCCGGGACAGGTTCGAACACTGAAGCTTTCTTT
many	TRBJ1-5	NA	TRBV4-1	CASSQGANSGGQPQHF	TGCGCCAGCAGCCAAGGGGCGAACAGTGGCGGTCAGCCCCAGCATTTT
many	TRBJ2-7	TRBD2	TRBV2	CASSDNPGTTSLEQYF	TGTGCCAGCAGCGACAACCCCGGGACTACATCGTTGGAGCAGTACTTC
NA	TRBJ2-4	NA	TRBV4-1	CASGPGKGGKNIQYF	TGCGCCAGCGGCCCCGGTAAGGGGGGCAAAAACATTCAGTACTTC
few	TRBJ2-1	NA	TRBV12-3/TRBV12-4	CASSLRSQGHNEQFF	TGTGCCAGCAGTTTAAGGTCTCAGGGGCACAATGAGCAGTTCTTC
NA	TRBJ2-1	NA	TRBV20-1	CSARWDEASPNYNEQFF	TGCAGTGCTAGGTGGGACGAAGCGAGCCCCAACTACAATGAGCAGTTCTTC
many	TRBJ2-3	TRBD2	TRBV12-3/TRBV12-4	CASSRFNTLAGGQDTQYF	TGTGCCAGCAGTCGGTTCAACACACTAGCGGGGGGGCAGGATACGCAGTATTTT
few	TRBJ2-1	NA	TRBV3-1	CASSHPSTVVYYNEQFF	TGTGCCAGCAGCCATCCCTCTACAGTTGTGTACTACAATGAGCAGTTCTTC
few	TRBJ2-3	NA	TRBV4-3	CASSQAWRGADTQYF	TGCGCCAGCAGCCAAGCGTGGCGGGGCGCAGATACGCAGTATTTT
many	TRBJ2-2	NA	TRBV3-1	CASSHTRGGTGELFF	TGTGCCAGCAGTCACACGCGCGGCGGCACCGGGGAGCTGTTTTTT
many	TRBJ1-1	NA	TRBV27	CASSSSPAEAFF	TGTGCCAGCAGTTCCTCGCCGGCTGAAGCTTTCTTT